This TCR beta chain came from a study of spatial heterogeneity in lung cancer. Study findings and constraints: The number of expanded tumor alpha and beta chains correlated with mutation number. Tumor T cell coverage was estimated at around 7.4% for alpha and roughly 14% for beta chains.

The V segment lost 0 bases and the J segment 4 bases; nucleotides outside the gene matches: 3. In germline, CDR1 is DFQATT, CDR2 SNEGSKA (reference sequence). The CDR3 contains 15 residues. This clonotype was found many times. Its antigen is currently unknown. TCRdb itself ran the 5' RACE reads through MiXCR, one entry per CDR3 protein. The repertoire has roughly 5,700 distinct CDR3 sequences, 15% to 20% of them found once; the top ten carry under 13%. Time point in this sample: sample taken at primary tumor resection. This TCR came from a male donor with early-stage non-small cell lung cancer. The V and J genes are TRBV20-1 and TRBJ2-3; 11 positions agree with TRBD2. This specimen consisted of lung tumor tissue, obtained at surgery. This chain's CDR3 is CSARDLAGGPDTQYF. As DNA, the CDR3 is TGCAGTGCTAGAGATTTAGCGGGGGGGCCAGATACGCAGTATTTT.